The clone carrying this T cell receptor (beta chain) was detected only once. From the 5' RACE reads, TCRdb called clonotypes with MiXCR, one entry per CDR3 protein. Altogether some 57,000 distinct CDR3 sequences are present, roughly 13% being singletons, with the ten largest covering about 5%. The sample comes from a study of early T cells in non-severe SARS-CoV-2 infection. Germline V gives CDR1 SGHRS, CDR2 YFSETQ. This CDR3 comprises 15 residues. J lost 5 bases, V lost 0 bases, and 5 bases had no gene match. Source material: whole blood. The sequence was collected from an adult who was a healthcare worker with PCR-confirmed SARS-CoV-2 infection or an uninfected control (not recorded which). The J gene is TRBJ2-5, the V gene TRBV5-1; TRBD1 aligns across 9 bases. As DNA, the CDR3 is TGCGCCAGCAGCTTGGGGGACAGGGACGCGGAGACCCAGTACTTC. Its translation: CASSLGDRDAETQYF. Using reference TRBV5-1 and TRBJ2-5 for the parts outside the CDR3, the full variable domain is KAGVTQTPRYLIKTRGQQVTLSCSPISGHRSVSWYQQTPGQGLQFLFEYFSETQRNKGNFPGRFSGRQFSNSRSEMNVSTLELGDSALYLCASSLGDRDAETQYFGPGTRLLVL.